The 6 T cell receptor beta chains given below trace back to one sample, sequenced in a study of liver allograft versus peripheral blood T cells. Study in general: The study compared liver allograft T cell receptor repertoires against peripheral blood repertoires of liver transplant recipients.

TCRdb re-analysed the reads in MiXCR, keeping a single row per CDR3 protein. The sample includes roughly 2,000 distinct CDR3 sequences, 18% seen only once; the top ten take around 69%. These receptor sequences come from a human patient who had a liver transplant. A subset of T cells may come from the graft donor.

This clonotype was recorded a few times. This chain uses TRBV15 with TRBJ1-2; D may be TRBD1 (6 bases). Trimming removed 0 bases at V and 2 bases at J, with 10 bases between. This CDR3 has 15 amino acids. CDR1 LNHNV and CDR2 YYDKDF come from the germline V gene (reference sequence). DNA of the CDR3: TGTGCCACCAGCAGAGATCTGACAGGCAACTATGGCTACACCTTC. Translated: CATSRDLTGNYGYTF.

Relative to its sample, this clonotype is medium-sized (0.01 to 0.1%). The CDR3 DNA follows: TGTGCCAGCCAACCGTGGACACCGAACACTGAAGCTTTCTTT. Translation gives CASQPWTPNTEAFF. The chain joins TRBV5-5 to TRBJ1-1; TRBD1 might be the D (5 bases). The length of the CDR3 is 14 residues. The V end was cut by 7 bases, the J end by 1 base, with 14 bases between. The germline CDR1 and CDR2 sequences are SGHKS and YYEKEE (reference sequence).

This clonotype was counted at least ten times. The V and J genes are TRBV15 and TRBJ1-4; weak D call: TRBD1 (5 bases). CDR1 LNHNV and CDR2 YYDKDF come from the germline V gene (reference sequence). The CDR3 has 16 amino acids. V lost 1 base to trimming and J lost 4 bases, with 13 bases between them. CDR3 DNA sequence: TGTGCCACCAGCAGAGGAGAAGGGGTTGGTAATGAAAAACTGTTTTTT. This gives the protein CATSRGEGVGNEKLFF.

A single count supports this clonotype. One base separates it from a far larger clone, so it is likely a read error. The chain uses TRBV10-3 and TRBJ1-1; D perhaps matches TRBD1 (5 bases). The CDR3 contains 12 residues. V was cut by 5 bases and J by 5 bases, with 9 bases left in between. Per the germline V gene, CDR1 is ENHRY and CDR2 is SYGVKD. CDR3 DNA: TGTGCCATCAGTTACGGGGGAACTGAAGCTTTCTTT. Amino acid sequence: CAISYGGTEAFF.

The rearrangement links TRBV10-3 to TRBJ1-1; TRBD1 is a possible D gene (5 bases). The V gene's germline CDR1 is ENHRY and CDR2 SYGVKD. The CDR3 extends over 12 amino acids. V lost 3 bases, J lost 4 bases, and 6 bases lay in between. CDR3 region: CAISDQGTEAFF. The DNA for the CDR3 is TGTGCCATCAGTGACCAGGGCACTGAAGCTTTCTTT.

In its sample, this clonotype ranks as hyperexpanded. V is TRBV6-2 or TRBV6-3 and J is TRBJ1-6; 8 bases agree with TRBD1. Per the germline V gene, CDR1 is MNHEY and CDR2 is SVGEGT. This CDR3 has 19 residues. The trim removed 2 bases at V and 1 base at J, leaving 10 bases unmatched. CDR3 sequence reads: CASSYLRGQGGSYNSPLHF. In nucleotides, the CDR3 is TGTGCCAGCAGTTACCTCCGCGGACAGGGAGGATCCTATAATTCACCCCTCCACTTT.